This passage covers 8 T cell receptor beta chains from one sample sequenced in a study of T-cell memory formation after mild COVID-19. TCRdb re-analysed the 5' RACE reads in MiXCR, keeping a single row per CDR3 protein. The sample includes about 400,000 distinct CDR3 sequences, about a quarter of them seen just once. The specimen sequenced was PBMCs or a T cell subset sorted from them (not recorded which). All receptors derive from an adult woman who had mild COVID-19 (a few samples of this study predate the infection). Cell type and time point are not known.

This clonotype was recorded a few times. The CDR3 DNA sequence: TGTGCCAGCAGCGCCATGAGCGGGAGAAAGAATGAGCAGTTCTTC. As protein: CASSAMSGRKNEQFF. V is TRBV9 and J is TRBJ2-1; 8 bases line up with TRBD2. CDR3 length: 15 residues. Unmatched junction bases numbered 9, after V lost 3 bases and J lost 7 bases. Per germline, CDR1 SGDLS and CDR2 YYNGEE.

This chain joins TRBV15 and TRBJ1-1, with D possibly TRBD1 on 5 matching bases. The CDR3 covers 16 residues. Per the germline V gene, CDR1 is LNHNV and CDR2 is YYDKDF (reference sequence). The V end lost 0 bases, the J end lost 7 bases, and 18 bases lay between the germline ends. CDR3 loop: CATSRDEGGVRIEAFF. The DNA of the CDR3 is TGTGCCACCAGCAGAGATGAAGGAGGGGTTCGTATTGAAGCTTTCTTT.

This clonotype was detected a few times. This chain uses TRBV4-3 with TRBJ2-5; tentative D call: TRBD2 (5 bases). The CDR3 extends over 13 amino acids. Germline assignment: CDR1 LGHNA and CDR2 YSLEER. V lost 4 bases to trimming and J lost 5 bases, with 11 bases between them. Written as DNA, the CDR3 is TGCGCCAGCAGCCTTTGGGAGAGGGAGACCCAGTACTTC. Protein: CASSLWERETQYF.

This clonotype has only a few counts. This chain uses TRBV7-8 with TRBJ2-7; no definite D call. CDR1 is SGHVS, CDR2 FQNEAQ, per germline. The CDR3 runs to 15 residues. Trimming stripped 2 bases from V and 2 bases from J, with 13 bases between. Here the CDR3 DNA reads TGTGCCAGCAGCTTACGGGCTACGACCCCCTACGAGCAGTACTTC. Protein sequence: CASSLRATTPYEQYF.

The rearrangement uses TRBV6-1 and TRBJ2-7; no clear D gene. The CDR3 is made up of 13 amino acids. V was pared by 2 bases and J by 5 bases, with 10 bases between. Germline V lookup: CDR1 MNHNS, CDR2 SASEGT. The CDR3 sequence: CASSEFNRDEQYF. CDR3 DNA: TGTGCCAGCAGTGAATTTAATCGGGACGAGCAGTACTTC.

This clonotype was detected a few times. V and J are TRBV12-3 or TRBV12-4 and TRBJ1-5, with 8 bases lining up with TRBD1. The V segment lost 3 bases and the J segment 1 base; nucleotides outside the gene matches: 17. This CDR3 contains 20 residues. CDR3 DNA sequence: TGTGCCAGCAGTTTCTGGACAGGGATGGGATTGGCAAGGAGCAATCAGCCCCAGCATTTT. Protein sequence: CASSFWTGMGLARSNQPQHF.

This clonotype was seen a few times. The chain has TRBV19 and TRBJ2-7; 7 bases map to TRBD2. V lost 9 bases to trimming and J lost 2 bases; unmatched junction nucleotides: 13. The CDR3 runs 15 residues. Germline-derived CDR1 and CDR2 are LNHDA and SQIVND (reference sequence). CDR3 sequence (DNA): TGTGCCAGCAGTCCGGGGCGGGGGTCGACCTACGAGCAGTACTTC. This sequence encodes CASSPGRGSTYEQYF.

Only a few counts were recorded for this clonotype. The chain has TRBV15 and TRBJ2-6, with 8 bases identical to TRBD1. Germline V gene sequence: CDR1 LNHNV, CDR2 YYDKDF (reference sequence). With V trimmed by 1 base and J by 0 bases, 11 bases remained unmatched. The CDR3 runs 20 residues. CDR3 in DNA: TGTGCCACCAGCAGAGGGAATCCGGGACAGGCAACCTCTGGGGCCAACGTCCTGACTTTC. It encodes CATSRGNPGQATSGANVLTF.